Listed below are T cell receptor beta chains from one sample, sequenced in a study of T cells in Graves' hyperthyroidism and ophthalmopathy. TCRdb re-called the multiplex PCR reads with MiXCR, one entry per CDR3 protein. The table has about 350,000 distinct CDR3 sequences, roughly an eighth seen once; the top ten hold 30% to 35%. The sample taken for sequencing was blood. Receptor source: a woman aged 40 to 49 with Graves' ophthalmopathy. CDR3s leave out the opening cysteine and the closing phenylalanine or tryptophan. A D gene is named only where the DNA matches it firmly. Where a row states a size, it is once, few, many or the class of an expanded clone; other rows omit it.

cdr3_aa d_call clone_size j_call v_call
ASSLNRGQRELF TRBD1 many TRBJ2-2 TRBV28
ASSSTSRGREQY NA many TRBJ2-7 TRBV27
AWGTSYEQY NA NA TRBJ2-7 TRBV30
ASKDHGSGNTIY NA NA TRBJ1-3 TRBV19
ASSDDRSYSNQPQH NA many TRBJ1-5 TRBV6-1
ASSPDRPSFGYT NA NA TRBJ1-2 TRBV5-1
ASSEDRGLTNEKLF TRBD1 many TRBJ1-4 TRBV10-1
ASSVGASGNQPQH NA many TRBJ1-5 TRBV9
ASSQQSDYNQPQH NA few TRBJ1-5 TRBV4-1
ATSRDDWYSNQPQH NA few TRBJ1-5 TRBV15
SARDPLAGESF TRBD2 NA TRBJ2-1 TRBV20-1
ASSQVRGLEQF NA NA TRBJ2-1 TRBV3-1
ASSRYSGQGDGYT TRBD1 few TRBJ1-2 TRBV3-1
ASSFRTRGVAKLF TRBD1 many TRBJ1-4 TRBV6-1
ASSILTGGYT NA many TRBJ1-2 TRBV19
ASSLTQMALRNYGYT NA NA TRBJ1-2 TRBV28